The rows below give T cell receptor beta chains drawn from one sample of a study of cytomegalovirus exposure and HLA in healthy donors. The assay was immunoSEQ multiplex PCR, and TCRdb's table has in-frame clones only and misses some. The table lists roughly 74,000 clones, over 70% of them singletons, with approximately 1.6% in the top ten. Source material: PBMCs. The receptors originated from a man in his forties in good health and CMV-seronegative. Each CDR3 is given with its conserved first and last residue. The D gene is left open where the match is weak. Not every row has a clone size; where given, it reads once, few, many or a size class.

>.|.|TRBV9|TRBJ2-3
TGTGCCAGCAGCGGGGTACAGAGCACAGATACGCAGTATTTT
CASSGVQSTDTQYF
>.|TRBD2|TRBV5-1|TRBJ2-1
TGCGCCAGCAAGACTAGCGGGAGGCCTACCTCCTACAATGAGCAGTTCTTC
CASKTSGRPTSYNEQFF
>.|TRBD2|TRBV5-4|TRBJ2-3
TGTGCCAGCAGCTTGAAATTAGCGGGAAGCACAGATACGCAGTATTTT
CASSLKLAGSTDTQYF
>.|.|TRBV2|TRBJ1-5
TGTGCCAGCAGGGACAGCCCCACCCTTAATCAGCCCCAGCATTTT
CASRDSPTLNQPQHF
>.|TRBD2|TRBV28|TRBJ2-3
TGTGCCAGCAGTTTACCCAAGGGCGGGAGGGGCACAGATACGCAGTATTTT
CASSLPKGGRGTDTQYF
>once|TRBD2|TRBV28|TRBJ2-2
TGTGCCAGCAGTCCCCCACCGGGACTAGCGGGAGGTCGCACCGGGGAGCTGTTTTTT
CASSPPPGLAGGRTGELFF
>few|.|TRBV27|TRBJ1-5
TGTGCCACGTCATTGGGGAGGGTGGGACAGCCCCAGCATTTT
CATSLGRVGQPQHF
>.|.|TRBV2|TRBJ2-7
TGTGCCAGCAGTGTCTCAGGGTCCTACGAGCAGTACTTC
CASSVSGSYEQYF
>.|.|TRBV28|TRBJ1-5
TGTGCCAGCAGTTCGCAGGGTCAGCCCCAGCATTTT
CASSSQGQPQHF
>.|.|TRBV15|TRBJ2-2
TGTGCCACCAGCAGAGATTTTGGGGCCACCGGGGAGCTGTTTTTT
CATSRDFGATGELFF
>.|.|TRBV2|TRBJ1-4
TGTGCCAGCAAAGTTGAGACACCTGAAAAACTGTTTTTT
CASKVETPEKLFF
>.|.|TRBV12-2|TRBJ2-3
TGTGCAAGTCGCTTAGCGGAGCGAAGGGGCTGGAATACGCAGTATTTT
CASRLAERRGWNTQYF
>.|TRBD1|TRBV27|TRBJ1-1
TGTGCCAGCACCCCTCCGGGACAGGGGGCGAAAGCTTTCTTT
CASTPPGQGAKAFF
>once|TRBD1|TRBV5-8|TRBJ2-1
TGTGCCAGCAGCAAATATAACAGGGGCGATGAGCAGTTCTTC
CASSKYNRGDEQFF
>.|TRBD1|TRBV15|TRBJ2-7
TGTGCCACCAGCAGCTTCGGGACAGCCTCCTACGAGCAGTACTTC
CATSSFGTASYEQYF
>.|.|TRBV7-9|TRBJ2-2
TGTGCCAGCAGCTTAGGCAGGGATGACACCGGGGAGCTGTTTTTT
CASSLGRDDTGELFF
>.|TRBD2|TRBV6-1|TRBJ2-7
TGTGCCAGCAGTGGAAGCGGGATAATCGAGCAGTACTTC
CASSGSGIIEQYF
>.|.|TRBV10-3|TRBJ2-5
TGTGCCACCACCCAAATTCCAGGGGAGACCCAGTACTTC
CATTQIPGETQYF
>.|TRBD1|TRBV6-1|TRBJ2-7
TGTGCCAGCAGAACAGGGGGGAGCTCCTACGAGCAGTACTTC
CASRTGGSSYEQYF
>.|.|TRBV5-5|TRBJ2-7
TGTGCCAGCAGCTTGGGACCGGAGAGTAACTCCTACGAGCAGTACTTC
CASSLGPESNSYEQYF
>.|.|TRBV6-6|TRBJ1-1
TGTGCCAGCAGTTTCCTTGCTGAAGCTTTCTTT
CASSFLAEAFF
>.|TRBD1|TRBV18|TRBJ2-1
TGTGCCAGCTCACGCCGACAGGGTGGGTACAATGAGCAGTTCTTC
CASSRRQGGYNEQFF
>.|.|TRBV18|TRBJ1-1
TGTGCCAGCTACTCTACAGGCTACACTGAAGCTTTCTTT
CASYSTGYTEAFF
>.|.|TRBV29-1|TRBJ2-3
TGCAGCGTTGAAGGGGGCGGTACCACAGATACGCAGTATTTT
CSVEGGGTTDTQYF